A single sample is the source of the 3 T cell receptor beta chains below, sequenced in a study of regulatory and conventional T cells in RAG deficiency. Blood CD4+ CD25-low CD127-high conventional T cells supplied the genomic DNA template. The method was immunoSEQ multiplex PCR; TCRdb's version includes in-frame clones alone and lacks a portion of them. Among about 30,000 clones listed, 60% to 85% were seen once. This sample was shared with a second study, whose subject was regulatory T cells. This second report adds: The PCR used 52 TRBV and 13 TRBJ primers.

The sequenced material came from CD4+ effector T cells sorted from blood. The receptors stem from a human donor in good health.

In DNA, the CDR3 is TGTGCCAGCAGTCCCGGGACAGGGAATGGAAACACCATATATTTT. Encoded protein: CASSPGTGNGNTIYF. This chain connects TRBV11-3 to TRBJ1-3; TRBD1 matches at 9 bases. The J segment lost 3 bases and the V segment lost 6 bases, leaving 6 bases of the junction unmatched. Germline CDR1 is SGHNT and CDR2 is YENEEA. The CDR3 sequence is 15 residues long.

The chain recombines TRBV5-1 with TRBJ1-1; possible D gene TRBD1, 5 bases. Germline V CDR1 and CDR2: SGHRS, YFSETQ. Trimming took off 4 bases at V and 2 bases at J, with 18 bases between the two ends. The CDR3 is 16 amino acids. DNA of the CDR3: TGCGCCAGCAGCCCCTCTCCATCGACAGAAAACACTGAAGCTTTCTTT. This codes for CASSPSPSTENTEAFF.

The rearrangement joins TRBV6-5 to TRBJ1-5; tentative D call: TRBD1 (5 bases). This CDR3 contains 15 residues. Germline CDR1 is MNHEY and CDR2 is SVGAGI. Deletions cut 7 bases from V and 0 bases from J, with 13 bases between. In DNA form, the CDR3 reads TGTGCCAGCATCCAGGGCTTTTATAGCAATCAGCCCCAGCATTTT. The encoded protein is CASIQGFYSNQPQHF.